This T cell receptor (beta chain) was captured by sequencing in a study of regulatory dendritic cells for organ transplantation (dated 2017 in TCRdb). At the level of the whole study: The TCRbeta repertoires of sorted naive and memory CD4+ and CD8+ T cells were sequenced before and after allostimulation with regulatory or mature dendritic cells. Overall study outcomes, separate from this receptor: In both subjects, allostimulation led to expansion of memory CD8+ clones, though the expansion induced by regulatory dendritic cells appeared to be more limited than that induced by mature dendritic cells. Among the resting subsets, the most alloreactive TCR clonotypes were found in memory CD8+ T cells. Sequencing was done in only a couple of subjects, and the authors reported considerable heterogeneity between individuals in the alloreactive memory CD8+ T cell pool. The repertoires of naive CD4+ and CD8+ T cells were highly diverse, while memory cell repertoires were less diverse, with memory CD8+ cells being the most oligoclonal.

TCRbeta CDR3 regions were amplified by multiplexed two-step PCR using Vbeta-specific forward primers and Jbeta-specific reverse primers. Through the immunoSEQ service, TCRbeta libraries were sequenced on an Illumina instrument. As for the original processing: V, D and J genes were assigned using IMGT annotation, and counts were corrected for multiplex PCR bias using synthetic CDR3 analogues. The immunoSEQ Analyzer calculated repertoire clonality as one minus the normalized Shannon entropy. Clonal expansion was defined using Fisher's exact test with Benjamini-Hochberg false discovery rate control and a two-tailed threshold of P<0.01. Sourced from immuneACCESS, this table was stored by TCRdb with only in-frame sequences that have V and J called. A share of the clones is absent; for the studies checked, an unresolved V gene accounts for under half, and the remainder has no known explanation. V, J and clone size reflect that table, while D and trimming were determined from the DNA. The sample yields under 40,000 clones; 75% to 95% were counted once. The biggest ten clones account for approximately 0.12% of the sample.

Spanning cysteine to phenylalanine, the CDR3 consists of 14 amino acids. Only the CDR3 region is kept as DNA, spanning 42 bases read in frame from base 1. The junction carries 11 bases between V and J, which are trimmed by 0 bases and 5 bases respectively. The germline V gene (reference sequence) provides CDR1 LNHNV and CDR2 YYDKDF. FACS was used to sort CD4+ or CD8+ cells into naive T cells, defined as CD45RA+, and memory T cells, defined as CD45RO+. T cells for TCR sequencing came from a couple of healthy control subjects. Sorted T cell subsets that were not stimulated were used as baseline controls for the mixed lymphocyte reactions. Genomic DNA was extracted with the Qiagen DNeasy Blood & Tissue Kit. This clone was counted once. The antigen this receptor binds is unknown. Base qualities are not at hand, and no much larger clone is one base apart.

The source of this sequence is a human donor in good health. In this chain, TRBV15 is recombined with TRBJ2-7; the D segment cannot be called with confidence. Sample: naive CD8+ T cells from blood. The label giving this sample's cell subset or site can be read as: CD45RA+ naive T cells. The CDR3 protein: CATSRDTAYNEQYF. The nucleotides read TGTGCCACCAGCAGAGATACCGCGTATAACGAGCAGTACTTC.